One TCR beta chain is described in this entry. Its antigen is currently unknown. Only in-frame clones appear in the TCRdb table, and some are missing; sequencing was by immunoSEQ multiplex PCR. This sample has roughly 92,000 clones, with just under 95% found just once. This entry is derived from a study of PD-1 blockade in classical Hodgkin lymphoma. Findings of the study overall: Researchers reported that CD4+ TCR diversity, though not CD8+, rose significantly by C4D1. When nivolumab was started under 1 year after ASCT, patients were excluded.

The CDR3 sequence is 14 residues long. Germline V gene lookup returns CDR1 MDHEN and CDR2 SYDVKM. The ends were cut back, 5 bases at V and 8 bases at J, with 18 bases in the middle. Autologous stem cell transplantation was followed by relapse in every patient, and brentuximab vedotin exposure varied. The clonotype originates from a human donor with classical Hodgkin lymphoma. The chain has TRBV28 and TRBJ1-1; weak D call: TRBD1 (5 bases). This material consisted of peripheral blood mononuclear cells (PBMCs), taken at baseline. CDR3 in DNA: TGTGCCAGCAGTCGCCACGAGGACACGAAAGAAGCTTTCTTT. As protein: CASSRHEDTKEAFF.